Sequencing of this TCR beta chain was carried out in a study of CD8 T cells in ankylosing spondylitis. The germline V gene has CDR1 MNHEY and CDR2 SVGEGT. CDR3 length: 14 amino acids. The junction had 2 bases not matched to a gene; V was cut back by 2 bases and J by 3 bases. Using quantitative 5'-RACE with molecular barcodes, the authors made TCR beta libraries. TCRdb fed the 5' RACE reads into MiXCR, producing one record per CDR3 protein. The table has hundreds of thousands of distinct CDR3 sequences, 8% to 9.5% seen once. This clonotype showed up many times. The sequencing input was blood, either unsorted or a sorted T cell fraction (not recorded which). The source of this sequence is a male donor with ankylosing spondylitis or in good health (not recorded which). The V call is TRBV6-2 or TRBV6-3, the J call TRBJ2-7, with TRBD1 matching 9 bases. The CDR3 is CASSYGTGNYEQYF. DNA for the CDR3: TGTGCCAGCAGTTACGGGACAGGGAACTACGAGCAGTACTTC.